The clone carrying this T cell receptor (beta chain) was seen at least ten times. The antigen remains unidentified. TCRB transcripts that were expressed got sequenced, as all of the isolated RNA had been reverse transcribed. Measured with immunoSEQ multiplex PCR; TCRdb has only the in-frame clones, and not every one. Here the sample spans nearly 350,000 clones, 8% being singletons. This entry is derived from a study of beta chain features in type 1 diabetes. V lost 3 bases and J lost 8, with 13 bases in between. There are 13 residues in the CDR3. Germline V gene data show CDR1 as MNHEY and CDR2 as SMNVEV (reference sequence). The study's findings and limits: Among patients with Type 1 diabetes, TCRB CDR3s were moderately but significantly shorter in every one of the four CD4+ subsets. Cells with high TCR expression could be over-represented by cDNA sequencing. Resolution of whether HLA type affects TCRB rearrangement was not achieved here. VDJ junctions from patients with type 1 diabetes contained fewer insertions and more deletions.

The V gene is TRBV27, the J gene TRBJ2-5, with unresolved D. This receptor was obtained from a woman aged 18-29 years in good health. Sequencing was done on a sample of central memory CD4+ T cells from blood. The CDR3 nucleotides read TGTGCCAGCAGTTTTCAACAGCGAGACACCCAGTACTTC. This encodes CASSFQQRDTQYF.